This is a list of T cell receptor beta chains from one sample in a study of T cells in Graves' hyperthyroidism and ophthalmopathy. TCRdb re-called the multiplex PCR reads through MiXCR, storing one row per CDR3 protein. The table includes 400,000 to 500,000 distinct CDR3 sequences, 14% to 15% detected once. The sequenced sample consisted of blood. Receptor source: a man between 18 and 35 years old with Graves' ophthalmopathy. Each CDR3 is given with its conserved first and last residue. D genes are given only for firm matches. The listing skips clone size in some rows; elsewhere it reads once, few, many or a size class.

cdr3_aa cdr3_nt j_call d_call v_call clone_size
CASSEFLRGMNYGYTF TGTGCCAGCAGTGAATTTCTGAGGGGAATGAACTATGGCTACACCTTC TRBJ1-2 . TRBV6-1 few
CASSRMGPLVGDTQYF TGTGCCAGCAGCCGGATGGGACCGCTCGTGGGAGATACGCAGTATTTT TRBJ2-3 . TRBV11-1 few
CASSQGEGPTEAFF TGTGCCAGCAGCCAAGGGGAGGGTCCCACTGAAGCTTTCTTT TRBJ1-1 . TRBV4-2 .
CASSLVGLAGGGEETQYF TGTGCCAGCAGCTTAGTCGGTCTAGCGGGGGGCGGAGAAGAGACCCAGTACTTC TRBJ2-5 TRBD2 TRBV7-2 .
CASSQAGLPKLFF TGTGCCAGCAGCCAAGCGGGACTACCGAAACTGTTTTTT TRBJ1-4 . TRBV3-1 many
CASAPWGYGGEFTDTQYF TGTGCCAGCGCTCCCTGGGGGTATGGCGGAGAATTCACAGATACGCAGTATTTT TRBJ2-3 . TRBV11-3 many
CASSSGTGSNYGYTF TGTGCCAGCAGCTCTGGGACAGGGTCTAACTATGGCTACACCTTC TRBJ1-2 TRBD1 TRBV7-9 .
CASSHWDQETQYF TGTGCCAGCAGCCATTGGGACCAAGAGACCCAGTACTTC TRBJ2-5 . TRBV5-5 few
CATSPSGSYNEQFF TGTGCCACCAGTCCTTCGGGATCCTACAATGAGCAGTTCTTC TRBJ2-1 . TRBV24-1 few
CASSLGGSGGSSYNEQFF TGTGCCAGCAGCCTAGGGGGCAGCGGGGGAAGCTCCTACAATGAGCAGTTCTTC TRBJ2-1 . TRBV3-1 many
CASSLPGSYNEQFF TGTGCCAGCAGCCTTCCGGGAAGCTACAATGAGCAGTTCTTC TRBJ2-1 . TRBV14 many
CASSQDGQGVNEQYF TGTGCCAGCAGCCAAGACGGGCAGGGGGTCAACGAGCAGTACTTC TRBJ2-7 TRBD1 TRBV3-1 many
CASSQASAAGGPGELFF TGTGCCAGCAGCCAAGCGTCGGCCGCGGGGGGGCCCGGGGAGCTGTTTTTT TRBJ2-2 TRBD2 TRBV3-1 few
CASSVTSGPYNEQFF TGTGCCAGCAGCGTAACTAGCGGCCCGTACAATGAGCAGTTCTTC TRBJ2-1 TRBD2 TRBV7-3 many